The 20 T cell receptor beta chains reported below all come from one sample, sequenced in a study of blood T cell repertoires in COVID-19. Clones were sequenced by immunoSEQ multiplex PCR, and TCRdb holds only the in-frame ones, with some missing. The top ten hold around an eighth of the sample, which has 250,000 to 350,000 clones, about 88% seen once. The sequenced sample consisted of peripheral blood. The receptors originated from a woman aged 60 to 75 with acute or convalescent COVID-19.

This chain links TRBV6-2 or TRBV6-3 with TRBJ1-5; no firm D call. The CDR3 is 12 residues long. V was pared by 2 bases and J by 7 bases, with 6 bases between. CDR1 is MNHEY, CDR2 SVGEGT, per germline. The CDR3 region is CASSYTVQPQHF. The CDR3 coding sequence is TGTGCCAGCAGTTACACGGTCCAGCCCCAGCATTTT.

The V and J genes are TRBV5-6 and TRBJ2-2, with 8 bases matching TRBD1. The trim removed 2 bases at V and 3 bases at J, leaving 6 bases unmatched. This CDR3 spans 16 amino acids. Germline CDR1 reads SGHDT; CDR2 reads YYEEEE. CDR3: CASSFLGQDYTGELFF. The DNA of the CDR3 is TGTGCCAGCAGCTTTCTGGGACAGGATTACACCGGGGAGCTGTTTTTT.

CDR3 residues: CASSFLAGGTPNEQFF. The CDR3 DNA reads as TGTGCCAGCAGCTTTTTAGCGGGGGGCACCCCCAATGAGCAGTTCTTC. The V gene is TRBV7-9, the J gene TRBJ2-1; the match to TRBD2 covers 10 bases. CDR3 length equals 16 residues. Germline CDR1 reads SEHNR; CDR2 reads FQNEAQ (reference sequence). With 3 bases clipped from V and 6 bases from J, the junction kept 8 bases outside the gene matches. The variable domain in full, with the rest retrieved from reference TRBV7-9 and TRBJ2-1, is DTGVSQNPRHKITKRGQNVTFRCDPISEHNRLYWYRQTLGQGPEFLTYFQNEAQLEKSRLLSDRFSAERPKGSFSTLEIQRTEQGDSAMYLCASSFLAGGTPNEQFFGPGTRLTVL.

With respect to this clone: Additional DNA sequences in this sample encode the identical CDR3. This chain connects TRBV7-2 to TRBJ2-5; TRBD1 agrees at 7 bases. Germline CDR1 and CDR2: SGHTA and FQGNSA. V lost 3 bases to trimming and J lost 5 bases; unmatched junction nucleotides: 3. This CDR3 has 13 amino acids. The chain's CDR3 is CASSFSGGETQYF. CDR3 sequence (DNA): TGTGCCAGCAGCTTTTCAGGGGGTGAGACCCAGTACTTC.

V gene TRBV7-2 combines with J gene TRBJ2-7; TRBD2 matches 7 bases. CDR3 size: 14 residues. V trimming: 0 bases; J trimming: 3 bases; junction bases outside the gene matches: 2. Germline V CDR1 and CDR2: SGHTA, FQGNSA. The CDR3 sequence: CASSLARGNYEQYF. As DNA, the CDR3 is TGTGCCAGCAGCTTAGCGCGGGGGAACTACGAGCAGTACTTC.

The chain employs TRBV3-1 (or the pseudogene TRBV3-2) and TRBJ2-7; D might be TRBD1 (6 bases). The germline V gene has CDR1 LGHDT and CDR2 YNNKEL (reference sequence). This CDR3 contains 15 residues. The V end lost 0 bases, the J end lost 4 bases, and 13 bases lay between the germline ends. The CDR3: CASSQDRTAPYEQYF. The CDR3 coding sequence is TGTGCCAGCAGCCAAGATAGGACAGCACCGTACGAGCAGTACTTC.

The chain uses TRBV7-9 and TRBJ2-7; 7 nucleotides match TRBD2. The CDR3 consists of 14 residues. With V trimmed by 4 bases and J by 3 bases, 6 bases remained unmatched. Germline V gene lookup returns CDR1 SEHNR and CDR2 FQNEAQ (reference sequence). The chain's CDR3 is CASSSPAGDYEQYF. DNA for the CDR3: TGTGCCAGCAGCTCTCCCGCGGGGGACTACGAGCAGTACTTC.

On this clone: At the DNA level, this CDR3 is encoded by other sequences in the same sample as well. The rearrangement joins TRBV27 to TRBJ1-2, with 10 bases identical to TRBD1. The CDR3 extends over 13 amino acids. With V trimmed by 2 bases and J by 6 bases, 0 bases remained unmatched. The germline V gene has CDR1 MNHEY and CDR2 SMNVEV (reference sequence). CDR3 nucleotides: TGTGCCAGCAGTTTAGGGACAGGGGATGGCTACACCTTC. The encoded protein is CASSLGTGDGYTF.

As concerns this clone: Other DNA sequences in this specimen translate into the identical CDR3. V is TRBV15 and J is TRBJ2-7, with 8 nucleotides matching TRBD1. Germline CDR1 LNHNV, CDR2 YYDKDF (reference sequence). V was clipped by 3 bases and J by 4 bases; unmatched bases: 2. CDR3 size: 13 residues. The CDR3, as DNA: TGTGCCACCAGCAGGGACAGGGTATACGAGCAGTACTTC. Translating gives CATSRDRVYEQYF.

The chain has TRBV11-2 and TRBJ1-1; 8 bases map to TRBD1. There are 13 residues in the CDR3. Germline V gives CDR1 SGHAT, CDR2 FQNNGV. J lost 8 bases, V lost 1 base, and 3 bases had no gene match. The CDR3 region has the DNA TGTGCCAGCAGCTTAGTACAGGGGGGGGAAGCTTTCTTT. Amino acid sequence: CASSLVQGGEAFF.

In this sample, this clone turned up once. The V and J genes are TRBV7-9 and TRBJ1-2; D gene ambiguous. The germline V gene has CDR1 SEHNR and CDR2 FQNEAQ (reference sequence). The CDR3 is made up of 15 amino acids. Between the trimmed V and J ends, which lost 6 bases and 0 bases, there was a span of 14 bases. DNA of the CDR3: TGTGCCAGCAGTCCCCCAGACACAACTAACTATGGCTACACCTTC. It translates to CASSPPDTTNYGYTF.

The CDR3 reads CASSFGGSQPQHF. As DNA, the CDR3 is TGCGCCAGCAGCTTTGGGGGGAGTCAGCCCCAGCATTTT. This sequence joins TRBV5-1 and TRBJ1-5; D is possibly TRBD1 (5 bases). V lost 2 bases and J 6 bases, leaving 9 bases between the germline ends. Germline V gives CDR1 SGHRS, CDR2 YFSETQ. The CDR3 is 13 residues long.

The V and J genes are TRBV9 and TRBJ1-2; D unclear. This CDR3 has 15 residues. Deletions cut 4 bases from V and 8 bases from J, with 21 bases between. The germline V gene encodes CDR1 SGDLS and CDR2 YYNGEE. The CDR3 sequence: CASSPPPRQNSGYTF. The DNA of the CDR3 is TGTGCCAGCAGCCCTCCCCCGAGACAAAACTCCGGCTACACCTTC. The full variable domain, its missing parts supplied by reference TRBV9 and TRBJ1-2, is DSGVTQTPKHLITATGQRVTLRCSPRSGDLSVYWYQQSLDQGLQFLIQYYNGEERAKGNILERFSAQQFPDLHSELNLSSLELGDSALYFCASSPPPRQNSGYTFGSGTRLTVV.

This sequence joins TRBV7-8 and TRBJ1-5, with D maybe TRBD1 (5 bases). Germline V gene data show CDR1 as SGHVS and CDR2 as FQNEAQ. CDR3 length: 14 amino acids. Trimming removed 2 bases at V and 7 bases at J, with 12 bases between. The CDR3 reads CASSLQGVNQPQHF. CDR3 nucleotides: TGTGCCAGCAGCTTACAAGGGGTCAACCAGCCCCAGCATTTT.

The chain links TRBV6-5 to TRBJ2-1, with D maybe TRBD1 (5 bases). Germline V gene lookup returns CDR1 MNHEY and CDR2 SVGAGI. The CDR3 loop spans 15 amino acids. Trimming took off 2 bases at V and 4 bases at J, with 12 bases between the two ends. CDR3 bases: TGTGCCAGCAGTTACGGGTCAGGGTTTTACAATGAGCAGTTCTTC. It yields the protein CASSYGSGFYNEQFF.

The CDR3 sequence is CASSYSPWLAVETQYF. The CDR3 nucleotides read TGTGCCAGCAGTTACTCTCCCTGGCTAGCGGTGGAGACCCAGTACTTC. The chain combines TRBV6-5 with TRBJ2-5, with 7 nucleotides matching TRBD2. The CDR3 extends over 16 amino acids. V shed 0 bases, J shed 5 bases, and the junction held 9 bases outside the gene matches. Germline CDR1 MNHEY, CDR2 SVGAGI.

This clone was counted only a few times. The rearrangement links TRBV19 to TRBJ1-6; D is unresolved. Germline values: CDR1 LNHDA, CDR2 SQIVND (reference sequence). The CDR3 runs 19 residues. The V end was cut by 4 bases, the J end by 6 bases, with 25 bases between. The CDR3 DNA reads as TGTGCCAGTAGTACTACAGCGGCCCGAGGAACAGCGAGTAATTCACCCCTCCACTTT. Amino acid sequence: CASSTTAARGTASNSPLHF.

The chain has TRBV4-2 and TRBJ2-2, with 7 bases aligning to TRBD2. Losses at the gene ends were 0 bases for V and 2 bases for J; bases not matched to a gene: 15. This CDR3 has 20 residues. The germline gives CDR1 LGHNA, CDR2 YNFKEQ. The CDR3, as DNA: TGTGCCAGCAGCCAAGATCGAGGCGGGCTAGCGGCGGACAACACCGGGGAGCTGTTTTTT. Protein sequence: CASSQDRGGLAADNTGELFF.

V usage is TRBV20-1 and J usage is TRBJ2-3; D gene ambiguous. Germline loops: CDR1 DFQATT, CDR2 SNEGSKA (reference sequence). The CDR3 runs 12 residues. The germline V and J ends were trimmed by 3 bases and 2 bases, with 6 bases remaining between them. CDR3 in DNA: TGCAGTGCTAGTGGGCCCACAGATACGCAGTATTTT. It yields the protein CSASGPTDTQYF.

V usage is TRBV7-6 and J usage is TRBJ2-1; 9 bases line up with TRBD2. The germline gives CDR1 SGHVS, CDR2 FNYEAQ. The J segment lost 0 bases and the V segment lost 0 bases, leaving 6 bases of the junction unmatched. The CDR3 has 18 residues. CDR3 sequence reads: CASSLASGRPSSYNEQFF. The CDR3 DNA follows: TGTGCCAGCAGCTTAGCTAGCGGGAGACCAAGCTCCTACAATGAGCAGTTCTTC. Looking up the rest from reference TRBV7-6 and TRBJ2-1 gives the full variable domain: GAGVSQSPRYKVTKRGQDVALRCDPISGHVSLYWYRQALGQGPEFLTYFNYEAQQDKSGLPNDRFSAERPEGSISTLTIQRTEQRDSAMYRCASSLASGRPSSYNEQFFGPGTRLTVL.